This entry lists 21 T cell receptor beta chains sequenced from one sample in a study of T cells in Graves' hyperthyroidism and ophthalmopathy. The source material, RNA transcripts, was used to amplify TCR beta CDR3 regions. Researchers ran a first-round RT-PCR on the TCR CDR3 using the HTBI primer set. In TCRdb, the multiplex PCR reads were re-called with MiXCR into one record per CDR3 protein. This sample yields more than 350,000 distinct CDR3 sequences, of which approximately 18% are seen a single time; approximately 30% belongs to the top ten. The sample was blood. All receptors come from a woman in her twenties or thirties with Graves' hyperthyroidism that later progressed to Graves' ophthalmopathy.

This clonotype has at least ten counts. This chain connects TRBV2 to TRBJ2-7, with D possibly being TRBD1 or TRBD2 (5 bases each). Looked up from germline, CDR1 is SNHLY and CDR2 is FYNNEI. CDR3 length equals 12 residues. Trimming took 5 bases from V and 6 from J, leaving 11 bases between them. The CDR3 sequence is CASSSWGSEQYF. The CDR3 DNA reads TGTGCCAGCAGTTCTTGGGGGTCCGAGCAGTACTTC.

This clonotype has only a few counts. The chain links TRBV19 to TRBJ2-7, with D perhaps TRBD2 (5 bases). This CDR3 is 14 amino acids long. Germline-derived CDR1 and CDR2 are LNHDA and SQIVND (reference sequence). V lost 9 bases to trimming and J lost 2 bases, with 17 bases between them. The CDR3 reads CASGEGLNAYEQYF. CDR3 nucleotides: TGTGCCAGCGGGGAAGGTTTAAACGCCTACGAGCAGTACTTC.

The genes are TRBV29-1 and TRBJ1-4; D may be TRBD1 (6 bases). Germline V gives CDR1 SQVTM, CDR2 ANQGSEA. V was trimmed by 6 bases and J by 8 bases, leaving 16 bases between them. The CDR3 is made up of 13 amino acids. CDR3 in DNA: TGCAGCGTACTACAGGGCTCGGAAGAAAAACTGTTTTTT. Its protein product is CSVLQGSEEKLFF.

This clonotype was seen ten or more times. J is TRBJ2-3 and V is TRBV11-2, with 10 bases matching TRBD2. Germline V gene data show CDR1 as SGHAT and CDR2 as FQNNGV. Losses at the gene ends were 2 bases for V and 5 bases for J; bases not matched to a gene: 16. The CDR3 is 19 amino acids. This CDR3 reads CASSLTGGGVAGGRDTQYF. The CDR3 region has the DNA TGTGCCAGCAGCTTAACGGGCGGAGGAGTAGCGGGGGGACGAGATACGCAGTATTTT.

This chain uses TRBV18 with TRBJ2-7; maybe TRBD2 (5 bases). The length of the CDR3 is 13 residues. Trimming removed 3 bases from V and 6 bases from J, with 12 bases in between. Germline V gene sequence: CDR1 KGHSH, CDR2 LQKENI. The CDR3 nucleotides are TGTGCCAGCTCACCTGGGCGGGCGGGCGAGCAGTACTTC. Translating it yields CASSPGRAGEQYF.

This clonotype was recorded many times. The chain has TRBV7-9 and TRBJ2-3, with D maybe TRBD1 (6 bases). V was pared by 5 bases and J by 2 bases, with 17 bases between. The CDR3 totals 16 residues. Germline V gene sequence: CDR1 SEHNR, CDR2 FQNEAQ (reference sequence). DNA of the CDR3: TGTGCCAGCAGCCGACTTCTGACAGGAGACACAGATACGCAGTATTTT. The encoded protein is CASSRLLTGDTDTQYF.

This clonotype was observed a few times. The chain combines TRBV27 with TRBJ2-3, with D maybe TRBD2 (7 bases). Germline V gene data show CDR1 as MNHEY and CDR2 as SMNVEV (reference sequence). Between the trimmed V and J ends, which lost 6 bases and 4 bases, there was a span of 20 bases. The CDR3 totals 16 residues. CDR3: CASRTYGGGQSDTQYF. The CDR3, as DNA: TGTGCCAGCAGGACCTATGGGGGGGGGCAGTCAGATACGCAGTATTTT.

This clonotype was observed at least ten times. CDR3 coding DNA: TGCGCCAGCAGCAGGTCGCGAAAAGATACGCAGTATTTT. Its protein is CASSRSRKDTQYF. This chain connects TRBV10-1 to TRBJ2-3; no clear D. Germline V CDR1 and CDR2: WNHNN, SYGVQD (reference sequence). CDR3 length equals 13 residues. Deletions cut 6 bases from V and 5 bases from J, with 12 bases between.

Written as DNA, the CDR3 is TGTGCCAGCAGTGAAGAGTCCCCGGACAGGGGGGGTTCACCCCTCCACTTT. Its translation: CASSEESPDRGGSPLHF. The J gene is TRBJ1-6, the V gene TRBV2; 10 nucleotides align to TRBD1. This CDR3 has 17 amino acids. V gave up 1 base and J gave up 9 bases; unmatched junction bases: 9. The germline V gene encodes CDR1 SNHLY and CDR2 FYNNEI.

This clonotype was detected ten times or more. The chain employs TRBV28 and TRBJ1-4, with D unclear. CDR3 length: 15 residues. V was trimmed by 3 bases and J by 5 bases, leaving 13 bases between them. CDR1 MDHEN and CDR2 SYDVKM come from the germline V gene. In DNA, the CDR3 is TGTGCCAGCAGTTTGTCAACCCGAGGAAATGAAAAACTGTTTTTT. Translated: CASSLSTRGNEKLFF.

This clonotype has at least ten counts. The CDR3 DNA reads as TGTGCCATCAGTGATAGGGGCCCGGTCGGTACAGATACGCAGTATTTT. Its protein is CAISDRGPVGTDTQYF. The chain couples TRBV10-3 to TRBJ2-3; D might be TRBD1 (5 bases). V dropped 3 bases and J dropped 3 bases, with 16 bases sitting between them. CDR1 is ENHRY, CDR2 SYGVKD, per germline. This CDR3 is built from 16 residues.

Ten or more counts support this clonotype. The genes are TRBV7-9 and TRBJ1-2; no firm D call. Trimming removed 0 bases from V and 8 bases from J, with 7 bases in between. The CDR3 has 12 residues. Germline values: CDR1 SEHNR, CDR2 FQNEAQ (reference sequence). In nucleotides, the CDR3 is TGTGCCAGCAGCTTAGCCCCTCAGGGCTACACCTTC. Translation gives CASSLAPQGYTF.

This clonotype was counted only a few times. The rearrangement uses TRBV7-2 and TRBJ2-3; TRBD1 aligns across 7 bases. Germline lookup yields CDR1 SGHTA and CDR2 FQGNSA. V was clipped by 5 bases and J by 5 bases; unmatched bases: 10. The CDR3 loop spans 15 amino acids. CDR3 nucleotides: TGTGCCAGCAGCCAAGACAGGGAGAGGTTAGATACGCAGTATTTT. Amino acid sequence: CASSQDRERLDTQYF.

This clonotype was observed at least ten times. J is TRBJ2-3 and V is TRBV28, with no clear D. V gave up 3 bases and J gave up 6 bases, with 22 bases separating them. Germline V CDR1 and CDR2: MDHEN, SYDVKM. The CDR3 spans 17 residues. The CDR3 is CASSFLLQIDSTDTQYF. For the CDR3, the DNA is TGTGCCAGCAGTTTCTTACTACAGATTGACTCGACGGATACGCAGTATTTT.

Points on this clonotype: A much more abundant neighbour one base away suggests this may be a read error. CDR3 residues: CASRTSGVDAQYF. CDR3 nucleotide sequence: TGCGCCAGTCGGACTAGCGGGGTAGATGCGCAGTATTTT. The chain is built from TRBV5-1 and TRBJ2-3, with 12 bases matching TRBD2. The CDR3 runs 13 residues. Germline values: CDR1 SGHRS, CDR2 YFSETQ.

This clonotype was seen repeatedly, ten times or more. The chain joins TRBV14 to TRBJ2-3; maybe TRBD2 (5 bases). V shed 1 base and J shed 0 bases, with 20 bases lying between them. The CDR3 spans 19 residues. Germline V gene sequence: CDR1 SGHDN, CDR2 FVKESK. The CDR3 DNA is TGTGCCAGCAGCCAAGTGGCGCTCGGAGGCGCGGATAGCACAGATACGCAGTATTTT. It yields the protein CASSQVALGGADSTDTQYF. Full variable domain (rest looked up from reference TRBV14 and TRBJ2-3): EAGVTQFPSHSVIEKGQTVTLRCDPISGHDNLYWYRRVMGKEIKFLLHFVKESKQDESGMPNNRFLAERTGGTYSTLKVQPAELEDSGVYFCASSQVALGGADSTDTQYFGPGTRLTVL.

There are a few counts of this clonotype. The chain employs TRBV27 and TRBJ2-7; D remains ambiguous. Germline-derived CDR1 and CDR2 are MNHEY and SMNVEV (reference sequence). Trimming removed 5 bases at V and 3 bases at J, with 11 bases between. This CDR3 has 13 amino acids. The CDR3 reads CASSLTPYYEQYF. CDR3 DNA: TGTGCCAGCAGTCTGACTCCCTACTACGAGCAGTACTTC.

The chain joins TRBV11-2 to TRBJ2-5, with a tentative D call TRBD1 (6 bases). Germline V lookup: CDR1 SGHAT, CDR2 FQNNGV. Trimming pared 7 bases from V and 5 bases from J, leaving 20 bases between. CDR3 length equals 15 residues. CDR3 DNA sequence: TGTGCCAGCACCTACCAGACAGGATATCGGGAGACCCAGTACTTC. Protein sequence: CASTYQTGYRETQYF.

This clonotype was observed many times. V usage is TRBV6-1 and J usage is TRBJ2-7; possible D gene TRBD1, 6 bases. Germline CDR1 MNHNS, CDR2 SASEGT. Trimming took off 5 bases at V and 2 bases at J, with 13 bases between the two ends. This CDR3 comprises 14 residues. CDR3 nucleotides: TGTGCCAGCAGTCTTGTACAGGGAGCCTACGAGCAGTACTTC. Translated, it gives CASSLVQGAYEQYF.

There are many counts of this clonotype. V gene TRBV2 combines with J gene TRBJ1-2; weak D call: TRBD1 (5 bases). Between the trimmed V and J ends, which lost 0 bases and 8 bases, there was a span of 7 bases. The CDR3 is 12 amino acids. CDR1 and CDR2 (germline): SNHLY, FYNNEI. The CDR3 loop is CASSEAGDGYTF. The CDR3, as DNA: TGTGCCAGCAGTGAAGCAGGGGACGGCTACACCTTC.

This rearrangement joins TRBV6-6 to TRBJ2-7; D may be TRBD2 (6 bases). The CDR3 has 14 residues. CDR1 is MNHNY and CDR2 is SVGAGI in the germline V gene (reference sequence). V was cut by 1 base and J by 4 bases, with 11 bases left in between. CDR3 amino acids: CASSYYRDSYEQYF. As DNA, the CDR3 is TGTGCCAGCAGTTACTATCGGGACTCTTACGAGCAGTACTTC.